Presented here are 9 T cell receptor beta chains from one specimen sequenced in a study of Graves' ophthalmopathy and Graves' hyperthyroidism. RNA transcripts provided the template for amplifying TCR beta CDR3 regions. First-round RT-PCR with HTBI primers preceded a second-round multiplex PCR. One entry per CDR3 protein, called by TCRdb with MiXCR from the multiplex PCR reads. The data contain almost 750,000 distinct CDR3 sequences, roughly 41% of them singletons. The sample was peripheral blood. The receptors derive from an adult man with Graves' ophthalmopathy.

This clonotype was seen at least ten times. The chain couples TRBV7-2 to TRBJ1-5; perhaps TRBD1 as D (6 bases). The CDR3 sequence is 16 residues long. The V gene's germline CDR1 is SGHTA and CDR2 FQGNSA. Between the trimmed V and J ends, which lost 2 bases and 1 base, there was a span of 12 bases. The DNA of the CDR3 is TGTGCCAGCAGCTTACGTTCTGGGACAAGCAATCAGCCCCAGCATTTT. Encoded protein: CASSLRSGTSNQPQHF.

In its sample, this clonotype was seen many times. The V call is TRBV10-2, the J call TRBJ1-5; 8 bases fit TRBD1. CDR1 WSHSY and CDR2 SAAADI come from the germline V gene. This CDR3 comprises 15 residues. The V and J ends lost 2 bases and 3 bases, in that order; junction bases with no gene match: 3. In nucleotides, the CDR3 is TGCGCCAGCAGTGAGCCGGGACAGGCCAATCAGCCCCAGCATTTT. As protein: CASSEPGQANQPQHF.

The chain employs TRBV5-1 and TRBJ2-5, with 9 nucleotides matching TRBD2. Germline CDR1 reads SGHRS; CDR2 reads YFSETQ. The CDR3 consists of 16 residues. V lost 0 bases to trimming and J lost 0 bases; unmatched junction nucleotides: 3. This CDR3 reads CASSLGLAGHQETQYF. The CDR3 nucleotides read TGCGCCAGCAGCTTGGGGCTAGCGGGGCACCAAGAGACCCAGTACTTC.

This clonotype was detected only once. The chain employs TRBV7-9 and TRBJ2-7, with a possible D match to TRBD2 (5 bases). The CDR3 is 13 amino acids. Germline assignment: CDR1 SEHNR and CDR2 FQNEAQ (reference sequence). The ends were cut back, 8 bases at V and 3 bases at J, with 14 bases in the middle. For the CDR3, the DNA is TGTGCCAGCTCCCCTAGCAGTCACTACGAGCAGTACTTC. Its translation is CASSPSSHYEQYF.

This clonotype was counted ten times or more. The chain combines TRBV7-2 with TRBJ2-5; 9 bases are shared with TRBD1. This CDR3 has 14 amino acids. The junction had 10 bases not matched to a gene; V was cut back by 5 bases and J by 9 bases. Germline V gives CDR1 SGHTA, CDR2 FQGNSA. This chain's CDR3 is CASSLSTGGLPQYF. CDR3 bases: TGTGCCAGCAGCCTATCGACAGGGGGTTTGCCCCAGTACTTC.

This clonotype was recorded only once. Lacking the conserved final phenylalanine or tryptophan, this CDR3 likely reflects a read error. The chain carries TRBV11-2 and TRBJ2-7; TRBD2 matches 7 bases. V dropped 3 bases and J dropped 0; count of bases not matched to a gene: 5. Germline V gives CDR1 SGHAT, CDR2 FQNNGV. The CDR3 length is 15 residues. CDR3 loop: CASSFLLANSYEQYL. In DNA, the CDR3 is TGTGCCAGCAGCTTTCTACTAGCGAACTCCTACGAGCAGTACCTC.

This clonotype was counted ten times or more. V and J are TRBV19 and TRBJ1-6; D may be TRBD1 (5 bases). The CDR3 sequence is 12 residues long. Trimming took off 2 bases at V and 15 bases at J, with 11 bases between the two ends. Germline V gene sequence: CDR1 LNHDA, CDR2 SQIVND (reference sequence). The CDR3 nucleotides are TGTGCCAGTAGTATAACGGGGGTTGACCTCCACTTT. Translated, it gives CASSITGVDLHF. The whole variable domain, remainder taken from reference TRBV19 and TRBJ1-6, is DGGITQSPKYLFRKEGQNVTLSCEQNLNHDAMYWYRQDPGQGLRLIYYSQIVNDFQKGDIAEGYSVSREKKESFPLTVTSAQKNPTAFYLCASSITGVDLHFGNGTRLTVT.

This clonotype was recorded at least ten times. The CDR3 DNA follows: TGTGCCAGCAGCTTGAACAACGAGCAGTACTTC. Its translation: CASSLNNEQYF. The V call is TRBV7-9, the J call TRBJ2-7; the D is unclear. CDR3 length: 11 residues. Trimming stripped 3 bases from V and 5 bases from J, with 5 bases between. CDR1 and CDR2 (germline): SEHNR, FQNEAQ (reference sequence).

On this clonotype: One end of the junction is discordant with germline, which a read error may explain. The chain recombines TRBV10-3 with TRBJ1-2, with D tentatively TRBD1 (6 bases). Per germline, CDR1 ENHRY and CDR2 SYGVKD. This CDR3 contains 15 residues. The CDR3 loop reads CASSYTDSANYGYTF. The CDR3 DNA follows: TGTGCCAGCAGTTACACGGACAGCGCTAACTATGGCTACACCTTC.